One and the same sample provided the 11 T cell receptor beta chains below, sequenced in a study of T cells after yellow fever vaccination. TCRdb used MiXCR to reprocess the 5' RACE reads, holding one entry per CDR3 protein. The sample has approximately 550,000 distinct CDR3 sequences; approximately 21% are singletons. This specimen consisted of PBMCs, obtained 15 days after the yellow fever booster vaccination. These receptors came from a man aged 25-45 years who received the YFV17D yellow fever vaccine.

This rearrangement joins TRBV5-1 to TRBJ1-1; unclear D gene. This CDR3 is built from 13 residues. The germline V gene has CDR1 SGHRS and CDR2 YFSETQ. The germline V and J ends were trimmed by 0 bases and 5 bases, with 8 bases remaining between them. In DNA form, the CDR3 reads TGCGCCAGCAGCTTGGTCCCGGAGACTGAAGCTTTCTTT. It translates to CASSLVPETEAFF.

The gene calls are TRBV29-1 and TRBJ2-1; 8 bases fit TRBD2. From germline, CDR1 is SQVTM and CDR2 ANQGSEA. CDR3 size: 14 residues. V was clipped by 5 bases and J by 3 bases; unmatched bases: 6. CDR3 region: CSVKWLAGYNEQFF. The CDR3 nucleotides read TGCAGCGTTAAATGGCTAGCGGGCTACAATGAGCAGTTCTTC.

V and J are TRBV15 and TRBJ2-3; no definite D call. Germline CDR1 reads LNHNV; CDR2 reads YYDKDF (reference sequence). This CDR3 is 12 amino acids long. V lost 5 bases, J lost 5 bases, and 8 bases lay in between. The CDR3 loop is CATSQNLDTQYF. Written as DNA, the CDR3 is TGTGCCACCAGCCAAAACCTAGATACGCAGTATTTT.

V is TRBV7-3 and J is TRBJ2-6; D remains unclear. Between the trimmed V and J ends, which lost 1 base and 0 bases, there was a span of 13 bases. Germline loops: CDR1 SGHTA, CDR2 FQGTGA. The CDR3 totals 18 residues. The CDR3 is CASSLRSPRTSGANVLTF. Here the CDR3 DNA reads TGTGCCAGCAGCTTAAGAAGTCCGCGAACCTCTGGGGCCAACGTCCTGACTTTC.

The chain carries TRBV19 and TRBJ2-1, with TRBD1 identical over 11 bases. The CDR3 is 15 residues long. The V and J ends lost 5 bases and 5 bases, in that order; junction bases with no gene match: 5. Germline V CDR1 and CDR2: LNHDA, SQIVND (reference sequence). CDR3 sequence (DNA): TGTGCCAGTAGTCGTGGACAGGGGGCTAACAATGAGCAGTTCTTC. The encoded protein is CASSRGQGANNEQFF.

A few counts support this clonotype. The rearrangement joins TRBV7-2 to TRBJ2-4; D is undetermined. This CDR3 is 14 amino acids long. Deletions cut 2 bases from V and 1 base from J, with 6 bases between. Per the germline V gene, CDR1 is SGHTA and CDR2 is FQGNSA. CDR3 loop: CASSLKRAKNIQYF. The CDR3 DNA sequence: TGTGCCAGCAGCTTAAAAAGGGCCAAAAACATTCAGTACTTC.

This rearrangement joins TRBV7-2 to TRBJ2-7; D may match TRBD1 or TRBD2 (5 bases each). V dropped 6 bases and J dropped 7 bases, with 13 bases sitting between them. This CDR3 contains 12 residues. The germline V gene encodes CDR1 SGHTA and CDR2 FQGNSA. The CDR3 DNA is TGTGCCAGCAGGTTCCTTGGGACGGAGCAGTACTTC. This sequence encodes CASRFLGTEQYF.

The chain combines TRBV29-1 with TRBJ2-1; D tentatively fits TRBD1 or TRBD2 (7 bases each). In germline, CDR1 is SQVTM, CDR2 ANQGSEA. This CDR3 spans 14 amino acids. V shed 6 bases and J shed 6 bases, with 18 bases lying between them. This CDR3 reads CSVHQGGVFNEQFF. The DNA of the CDR3 is TGCAGCGTGCACCAGGGGGGGGTATTCAATGAGCAGTTCTTC.

This clonotype has a handful of counts. The chain is built from TRBV5-1 and TRBJ2-4, with a weak D call TRBD1 (7 bases). CDR3 size: 13 residues. Germline CDR1 is SGHRS and CDR2 is YFSETQ. V was clipped by 4 bases and J by 6 bases, with 11 bases between them. The CDR3 reads CASSAGQSNIQYF. The CDR3 DNA reads TGCGCCAGCAGCGCGGGACAGTCAAACATTCAGTACTTC.

This rearrangement joins TRBV4-3 to TRBJ2-3, with D perhaps TRBD1 (5 bases). This CDR3 comprises 15 residues. Germline values: CDR1 LGHNA, CDR2 YSLEER. The V end lost 2 bases, the J end lost 1 base, and 10 bases lay between the germline ends. CDR3 region: CASSQLGQRTDTQYF. The CDR3 DNA reads as TGCGCCAGCAGCCAACTAGGACAACGCACAGATACGCAGTATTTT.

The rearrangement links TRBV4-2 to TRBJ2-3; D may be TRBD1 (5 bases). The germline V gene encodes CDR1 LGHNA and CDR2 YNFKEQ. V dropped 4 bases and J dropped 2 bases, with 22 bases sitting between them. This CDR3 has 18 residues. CDR3 nucleotide sequence: TGTGCCAGCAGCCCATGGGGCACGGACCGACTTTACACAGATACGCAGTATTTT. Translating it yields CASSPWGTDRLYTDTQYF.